The 19 T cell receptor beta chains presented below share a single source sample, sequenced in a study of blood T cell repertoires in COVID-19. TCRdb's copy holds only in-frame clones and misses some; the assay was immunoSEQ multiplex PCR. The sample carries about 250,000 clones, 65% to 85% recorded once. Sequencing was carried out using peripheral blood. These receptors were obtained from a man aged 40-49 years with active or convalescent COVID-19.

The V gene is TRBV5-1, the J gene TRBJ2-2, with a possible D match to TRBD2 (6 bases). The V end lost 4 bases, the J end lost 7 bases, and 11 bases lay between the germline ends. CDR3 length equals 13 residues. CDR1 and CDR2 from the germline V gene are SGHRS and YFSETQ. The CDR3 region is CASSLDGSGELFF. CDR3 in DNA: TGCGCCAGCAGCCTTGACGGGAGCGGGGAGCTGTTTTTT.

The rearrangement joins TRBV6-1 to TRBJ1-2; D possibly corresponds to TRBD1 (5 bases). The V gene's germline CDR1 is MNHNS and CDR2 SASEGT. The germline V and J ends were trimmed by 1 base and 10 bases, with 16 bases remaining between them. This CDR3 has 14 amino acids. CDR3 DNA: TGTGCCAGCAGTGAAGAGATCCCAGGGTTGACCTACACCTTC. Translating it yields CASSEEIPGLTYTF.

The V call is TRBV7-2, the J call TRBJ1-2; 10 bases fit TRBD1. Looked up from germline, CDR1 is SGHTA and CDR2 is FQGNSA. V lost 1 base and J lost 4; bases outside the gene matches: 6. This CDR3 contains 16 residues. The CDR3, as DNA: TGTGCCAGCAGCTTAGGTGGACAGGGGGGGGCCTATGGCTACACCTTC. Its translation: CASSLGGQGGAYGYTF.

The chain recombines TRBV7-3 with TRBJ2-1; D is perhaps TRBD1 (6 bases). The length of the CDR3 is 14 residues. Germline V gene lookup returns CDR1 SGHTA and CDR2 FQGTGA. V was clipped by 1 base and J by 2 bases, with 6 bases between them. The CDR3, as DNA: TGTGCCAGCAGCTTAAGGGGGCCCTACAATGAGCAGTTCTTC. This codes for CASSLRGPYNEQFF.

The J gene is TRBJ2-2, the V gene TRBV7-9, with D unresolved. Trimming stripped 6 bases from V and 9 bases from J, with 11 bases between. The germline gives CDR1 SEHNR, CDR2 FQNEAQ (reference sequence). The CDR3 has 12 amino acids. The CDR3 DNA reads as TGTGCCAGCAGTTTCGGTTTCCGGGAGCTGTTTTTT. This translates into CASSFGFRELFF.

The chain combines TRBV5-1 with TRBJ1-3; 7 bases match TRBD1. V lost 1 base, J lost 0 bases, and 1 base stayed unmatched. The CDR3 sequence is 15 residues long. From germline, CDR1 is SGHRS and CDR2 YFSETQ. The CDR3 DNA reads TGCGCCAGCAGCTTGACAGGGGCCTCTGGAAACACCATATATTTT. This translates into CASSLTGASGNTIYF.

The rearrangement joins TRBV29-1 to TRBJ2-3, with a weak D call TRBD2 (6 bases). V gave up 3 bases and J gave up 5 bases, with 15 bases separating them. Germline CDR1 is SQVTM and CDR2 is ANQGSEA. The CDR3 covers 14 residues. The CDR3 protein is CSVEGRRAVDTQYF. The CDR3 bases are TGCAGCGTTGAGGGTAGGAGGGCGGTAGATACGCAGTATTTT.

The chain recombines TRBV7-8 with TRBJ1-1, with D unclear. The CDR3 has 16 amino acids. V was trimmed by 5 bases and J by 0 bases, leaving 16 bases between them. The V gene's germline CDR1 is SGHVS and CDR2 FQNEAQ. CDR3 in amino acids: CASSVQWAMMNTEAFF. In DNA form, the CDR3 reads TGTGCCAGCAGCGTTCAGTGGGCCATGATGAACACTGAAGCTTTCTTT.

J is TRBJ2-2 and V is TRBV14, with D possibly TRBD2 on 5 matching bases. This CDR3 is built from 13 residues. Germline V gene lookup returns CDR1 SGHDN and CDR2 FVKESK. The germline V and J ends were trimmed by 4 bases and 5 bases, with 8 bases remaining between them. Here the CDR3 DNA reads TGTGCCAGCAGCCCCCAGCGGACCGGGGAGCTGTTTTTT. It translates to CASSPQRTGELFF.

Here the CDR3 reads CASSSSVPQYF. The CDR3 DNA reads TGTGCCAGCAGCTCTTCAGTTCCGCAGTACTTC. This chain links TRBV11-2 with TRBJ2-7; D unresolved. This CDR3 is built from 11 residues. The germline V and J ends were trimmed by 4 bases and 9 bases, with 10 bases remaining between them. Germline V gene data show CDR1 as SGHAT and CDR2 as FQNNGV.

The genes are TRBV10-3 and TRBJ1-1, with D unresolved. CDR1 and CDR2 from the germline V gene are ENHRY and SYGVKD. The CDR3 sequence is 12 residues long. V gave up 0 bases and J gave up 10 bases, with 9 bases separating them. In DNA form, the CDR3 reads TGTGCCATCAGTGAGTCGGCAATCTCAGCTTTCTTT. Translating gives CAISESAISAFF.

The rearrangement joins TRBV7-2 to TRBJ1-5, with D possibly TRBD1 on 6 matching bases. Trimming removed 2 bases from V and 4 bases from J, with 12 bases in between. The CDR3 is made up of 15 amino acids. Germline loops: CDR1 SGHTA, CDR2 FQGNSA. The CDR3 DNA follows: TGTGCCAGCAGCTTATCCCAGGGGATGAATCAGCCCCAGCATTTT. As protein: CASSLSQGMNQPQHF.

The chain carries TRBV6-6 and TRBJ1-5; no reliable D call. V was trimmed by 8 bases and J by 1 base, leaving 15 bases between them. Germline assignment: CDR1 MNHNY and CDR2 SVGAGI (reference sequence). The CDR3 runs 15 residues. The CDR3 spells CASDSPGWSNQPQHF. The CDR3 DNA reads as TGTGCCAGCGATAGTCCGGGGTGGAGCAATCAGCCCCAGCATTTT.

The J gene is TRBJ2-7, the V gene TRBV24-1; weak D call: TRBD1 (6 bases). Germline-derived CDR1 and CDR2 are KGHDR and SFDVKD. The V and J ends lost 5 bases and 4 bases respectively, with 14 bases between them. The CDR3 has 14 residues. CDR3 nucleotides: TGTGCCACCAGTGCCTCCGGGACACTTTACGAGCAGTACTTC. It specifies CATSASGTLYEQYF.

The rearrangement links TRBV6-1 to TRBJ1-1; D is undetermined. Germline V gene lookup returns CDR1 MNHNS and CDR2 SASEGT. The CDR3 contains 14 residues. Trimming cost V 2 bases and J 5 bases, with 12 bases left between them. The CDR3 sequence is CASSEPTGVTEAFF. The CDR3, as DNA: TGTGCCAGCAGTGAACCCACCGGGGTAACTGAAGCTTTCTTT.

This sequence joins TRBV7-8 and TRBJ2-7, with 8 bases fitting TRBD1. V was clipped by 1 base and J by 7 bases; unmatched bases: 6. Germline V lookup: CDR1 SGHVS, CDR2 FQNEAQ. The CDR3 extends over 14 amino acids. CDR3 in DNA: TGTGCCAGCAGCTTAGTGGGACAGGCGTTAGAGCAGTACTTC. Protein sequence: CASSLVGQALEQYF.

This clone was counted between two and nine times. The rearrangement uses TRBV19 and TRBJ1-2, with a possible D match to TRBD1 (5 bases). Germline V gene sequence: CDR1 LNHDA, CDR2 SQIVND (reference sequence). The CDR3 runs 14 residues. V was shortened by 4 bases and J by 4 bases, with 13 bases between the two germline ends. CDR3 DNA sequence: TGTGCCAGTAGTACCCAGGGTGGCGGCTATGGCTACACCTTC. Protein sequence: CASSTQGGGYGYTF.

The chain uses TRBV10-3 and TRBJ1-6; possible D gene TRBD1, 5 bases. V lost 6 bases to trimming and J lost 4 bases, with 7 bases between them. The CDR3 has 13 amino acids. In germline, CDR1 is ENHRY, CDR2 SYGVKD. The CDR3 loop reads CAISDSYNSPLHF. DNA for the CDR3: TGTGCCATCAGCGACAGTTATAATTCACCCCTCCACTTT.

J is TRBJ2-5 and V is TRBV27, with 8 bases aligning to TRBD2. The CDR3 has 15 amino acids. V lost 8 bases to trimming and J lost 2 bases; unmatched junction nucleotides: 10. Germline assignment: CDR1 MNHEY and CDR2 SMNVEV (reference sequence). The CDR3 nucleotides read TGTGCCAGCTCCGACGGGAGGGGTTGGCAAGAGACCCAGTACTTC. Its protein product is CASSDGRGWQETQYF.